These 8 T cell receptor beta chains came from one sample sequenced in a study of blood T cell repertoires in COVID-19. Only in-frame clones appear in the TCRdb table, and some are missing; sequencing was by immunoSEQ multiplex PCR. This sample has fewer than 400,000 clones, with 92% found just once. Sequencing used PBMCs or T cells enriched from blood (not recorded which). The receptors come from a woman between 25 and 40 years old who had recovered from COVID-19.

V usage is TRBV6-5 and J usage is TRBJ2-5; 9 bases are shared with TRBD2. Germline V gene data show CDR1 as MNHEY and CDR2 as SVGAGI. V trimming: 4 bases; J trimming: 5 bases; junction bases outside the gene matches: 11. The CDR3 has 16 amino acids. DNA of the CDR3: TGTGCCAGCAGTTTTCAAGCGGGGGGCCGGGTGGAGACCCAGTACTTC. Amino acids: CASSFQAGGRVETQYF.

This clone was seen once. V gene TRBV7-2 combines with J gene TRBJ2-3, with 10 bases fitting TRBD2. The CDR3 spans 14 residues. CDR1 is SGHTA, CDR2 FQGNSA, per germline. The V segment lost 5 bases and the J segment 6 bases; nucleotides outside the gene matches: 5. Written as DNA, the CDR3 is TGTGCCAGCAGCACGAGCGGGGGGGCGGATACGCAGTATTTT. Protein: CASSTSGGADTQYF.

The chain is built from TRBV6-5 and TRBJ1-1, with D possibly being TRBD1 (6 bases). V shed 2 bases and J shed 1 base, with 11 bases lying between them. This CDR3 has 15 residues. Per the germline V gene, CDR1 is MNHEY and CDR2 is SVGAGI. CDR3 sequence: CASSYGEGGNTEAFF. DNA of the CDR3: TGTGCCAGCAGTTACGGGGAGGGGGGGAACACTGAAGCTTTCTTT.

V and J are TRBV7-2 and TRBJ2-5; 12 nucleotides align to TRBD2. There are 15 residues in the CDR3. V lost 5 bases and J lost 4; bases outside the gene matches: 5. Germline V lookup: CDR1 SGHTA, CDR2 FQGNSA. CDR3 in amino acids: CASSEASGRGETQYF. DNA for the CDR3: TGTGCCAGCAGCGAGGCTAGCGGGAGGGGAGAGACCCAGTACTTC.

The rearrangement links TRBV7-9 to TRBJ1-2, with a tentative D call TRBD1 (6 bases). V lost 8 bases and J 3 bases, leaving 10 bases between the germline ends. In germline, CDR1 is SEHNR, CDR2 FQNEAQ (reference sequence). The CDR3 loop spans 12 amino acids. The CDR3 here is CASGGAYYGYTF. In DNA form, the CDR3 reads TGTGCCAGCGGGGGGGCCTACTATGGCTACACCTTC.

The chain has TRBV11-3 and TRBJ1-1; the D gene is possibly TRBD1 (6 bases). V lost 5 bases and J 2 bases, leaving 9 bases between the germline ends. CDR3 size: 13 residues. Germline CDR1 SGHNT, CDR2 YENEEA. CDR3 region: CASSLRGNTEAFF. Here the CDR3 DNA reads TGTGCCAGCAGCCTCAGGGGTAACACTGAAGCTTTCTTT.

The chain carries TRBV28 and TRBJ1-2; no clear D. V gave up 5 bases and J gave up 2 bases, with 9 bases separating them. The CDR3 spans 13 residues. CDR1 and CDR2 (germline): MDHEN, SYDVKM. The DNA for the CDR3 is TGTGCCAGCAGTGTTCAGCGGAACTATGGCTACACCTTC. This translates into CASSVQRNYGYTF.

V and J are TRBV29-1 and TRBJ2-5; a weak D match, TRBD1 (5 bases). The CDR3 sequence is 12 residues long. The ends were cut back, 4 bases at V and 5 bases at J, with 11 bases in the middle. From germline, CDR1 is SQVTM and CDR2 ANQGSEA. CDR3 sequence reads: CSVAQARETQYF. The CDR3 nucleotides are TGCAGCGTTGCACAGGCTAGGGAGACCCAGTACTTC.